These 26 T cell receptor beta chains were sequenced from one sample in a study of T cell responses to AZD1222 COVID-19 vaccine. TCRdb's copy holds only in-frame clones and misses some; the assay was immunoSEQ multiplex PCR. This table holds some 140,000 clones, roughly 90% found once. The starting material was peripheral blood, obtained on day 0 of AZD1222 vaccination. These receptors came from an adult in good health.

V usage is TRBV5-1 and J usage is TRBJ1-4, with a tentative D call TRBD1 (6 bases). CDR3 length: 13 amino acids. Germline V lookup: CDR1 SGHRS, CDR2 YFSETQ. Trimming left V 7 bases short and J 6 bases short, with 13 bases between. CDR3 amino acids: CASSSTGYEKLFF. DNA for the CDR3: TGCGCCAGCTCCTCGACAGGTTATGAAAAACTGTTTTTT.

The J gene is TRBJ1-4, the V gene TRBV5-1; D unresolved. The CDR3 covers 14 residues. Trimming left V 4 bases short and J 5 bases short, with 12 bases between. CDR1 and CDR2 from the germline V gene are SGHRS and YFSETQ. The CDR3 coding sequence is TGCGCCAGCAGCCCCGCCGGGCAAAATGAAAAACTGTTTTTT. It codes for CASSPAGQNEKLFF.

J is TRBJ1-4 and V is TRBV4-3; D not resolved. The CDR3 has 15 amino acids. Germline values: CDR1 LGHNA, CDR2 YSLEER. V was shortened by 0 bases and J by 5 bases, with 10 bases between the two germline ends. This CDR3 reads CASSQDFRLNEKLFF. The CDR3 DNA follows: TGCGCCAGCAGCCAAGATTTTCGGTTAAATGAAAAACTGTTTTTT.

The chain combines TRBV7-8 with TRBJ1-1, with a weak D call TRBD1 (5 bases). CDR3 length equals 15 residues. V was trimmed by 1 base and J by 5 bases, leaving 14 bases between them. Germline V lookup: CDR1 SGHVS, CDR2 FQNEAQ. For the CDR3, the DNA is TGTGCCAGCAGCTTAGGCGGCAGGGTTAGGACTGAAGCTTTCTTT. This sequence encodes CASSLGGRVRTEAFF.

This chain links TRBV9 with TRBJ1-5; D remains unclear. The CDR3 sequence is 14 residues long. Germline-derived CDR1 and CDR2 are SGDLS and YYNGEE. The V gene lost 0 bases and the J gene lost 0 bases, with 4 bases spanning the gap. This CDR3 is CASSVGGSNQPQHF. The CDR3 nucleotides are TGTGCCAGCAGCGTAGGGGGTAGCAATCAGCCCCAGCATTTT.

This chain connects TRBV4-3 to TRBJ1-6; possible D gene TRBD1, 5 bases. Trimming removed 4 bases at V and 4 bases at J, with 23 bases between. Germline V gene data show CDR1 as LGHNA and CDR2 as YSLEER. The CDR3 consists of 19 residues. CDR3: CASSRAGEGEAYYNSPLHF. As DNA, the CDR3 is TGCGCCAGCAGCCGAGCCGGTGAAGGGGAGGCGTATTATAATTCACCCCTCCACTTT.

The chain has TRBV28 and TRBJ2-1, with TRBD1 identical over 11 bases. V gave up 3 bases and J gave up 9 bases; unmatched junction bases: 4. The CDR3 has 14 amino acids. The germline V gene encodes CDR1 MDHEN and CDR2 SYDVKM. This chain's CDR3 is CASSFPGQGVEQFF. CDR3 nucleotide sequence: TGTGCCAGCAGTTTCCCGGGACAGGGGGTTGAGCAGTTCTTC.

Written as DNA, the CDR3 is TGTGCCAGCAGCGGGAACAGGTTCTACGAGCAGTACTTC. This sequence encodes CASSGNRFYEQYF. This rearrangement joins TRBV7-9 to TRBJ2-7, with a tentative D call TRBD1 (5 bases). The CDR3 runs 13 residues. Germline V gene sequence: CDR1 SEHNR, CDR2 FQNEAQ (reference sequence). V was shortened by 5 bases and J by 3 bases, with 11 bases between the two germline ends.

This chain uses TRBV15 with TRBJ2-3; 8 positions match TRBD1. After removal of 2 bases from V and 5 bases from J, the junction contained 6 bases not matched to a gene. The CDR3 covers 15 residues. CDR1 LNHNV and CDR2 YYDKDF come from the germline V gene (reference sequence). For the CDR3, the DNA is TGTGCCACCAGCAGACCGGGACAGGCAGTAGATACGCAGTATTTT. It codes for CATSRPGQAVDTQYF.

The V and J genes are TRBV7-2 and TRBJ1-5, with D perhaps TRBD1 (5 bases). The CDR3 totals 15 residues. Trimming cost V 2 bases and J 3 bases, with 11 bases left between them. CDR1 and CDR2 (germline): SGHTA, FQGNSA. This chain's CDR3 is CASSLQGWVNQPQHF. CDR3 DNA sequence: TGTGCCAGCAGCTTACAGGGTTGGGTCAATCAGCCCCAGCATTTT.

This rearrangement joins TRBV3-1 (or the pseudogene TRBV3-2) to TRBJ1-6; D is ambiguous. V shed 8 bases and J shed 4 bases, with 9 bases lying between them. Germline values: CDR1 LGHDT, CDR2 YNNKEL (reference sequence). The CDR3 extends over 13 amino acids. CDR3 DNA: TGTGCCAGCTGCCGGGATTATAATTCACCCCTCCACTTT. Translated: CASCRDYNSPLHF.

The chain uses TRBV7-2 and TRBJ2-3; no clear D. Germline V gene lookup returns CDR1 SGHTA and CDR2 FQGNSA. This CDR3 is built from 13 residues. Trimming took 1 base from V and 4 from J, leaving 6 bases between them. The CDR3 sequence: CASSLGTPDTQYF. The CDR3 nucleotides are TGTGCCAGCAGCTTAGGAACACCAGATACGCAGTATTTT.

This clone has just one count. The chain joins TRBV7-9 to TRBJ2-3; no definite D call. V shed 4 bases and J shed 4 bases, with 15 bases lying between them. The length of the CDR3 is 15 residues. Germline assignment: CDR1 SEHNR and CDR2 FQNEAQ (reference sequence). CDR3 in amino acids: CASSSDPRRADTQYF. The CDR3 DNA reads TGTGCCAGCAGCTCGGACCCCCGGCGAGCAGATACGCAGTATTTT.

The genes are TRBV28 and TRBJ1-2, with a weak D call TRBD1 (5 bases). The CDR3 contains 16 residues. Trimming removed 6 bases at V and 7 bases at J, with 24 bases between. The V gene's germline CDR1 is MDHEN and CDR2 SYDVKM. In DNA, the CDR3 is TGTGCCAGCAGCGAGTTCAGGGAAGGGATTCTATTTGGCTACACCTTC. Translation: CASSEFREGILFGYTF.

The rearrangement links TRBV30 to TRBJ2-7, with D perhaps matching TRBD2 (6 bases). With 0 bases removed from V and 2 bases from J, the gap between germline ends came to 11 bases. Germline assignment: CDR1 GTSNPN and CDR2 SVGIG (reference sequence). CDR3 length: 14 amino acids. The CDR3 DNA reads as TGTGCCTGGAGTGTACGCAGGGAGGCCTACGAGCAGTACTTC. It is translated as CAWSVRREAYEQYF.

This clone was picked up a small number of times. This chain links TRBV5-6 with TRBJ1-1; 7 bases map to TRBD1. The V gene end was trimmed by 2 bases and the J gene end by 5 bases; junction bases not matched to a gene: 15. The CDR3 consists of 17 residues. Germline V gene lookup returns CDR1 SGHDT and CDR2 YYEEEE. The CDR3 sequence is CASSFGRGRIDGTEAFF. The CDR3 coding sequence is TGTGCCAGCAGCTTCGGGAGGGGGCGGATTGACGGGACTGAAGCTTTCTTT.

The chain uses TRBV28 and TRBJ2-5, with 11 bases identical to TRBD2. The V and J ends lost 3 bases and 3 bases, in that order; junction bases with no gene match: 3. Germline V gene lookup returns CDR1 MDHEN and CDR2 SYDVKM. This CDR3 contains 15 residues. This CDR3 is CASSFATSGKETQYF. CDR3 sequence (DNA): TGTGCCAGCAGTTTTGCGACTAGCGGGAAAGAGACCCAGTACTTC.

J is TRBJ1-1 and V is TRBV19; D gene ambiguous. Deletions cut 0 bases from V and 9 bases from J, with 14 bases between. Germline V gives CDR1 LNHDA, CDR2 SQIVND (reference sequence). The CDR3 runs to 14 residues. CDR3 loop: CASSIDYLPAQAFF. The CDR3 DNA reads as TGTGCCAGTAGTATAGATTATCTTCCTGCGCAAGCTTTCTTT.

The gene calls are TRBV7-2 and TRBJ2-2, with D unclear. Germline V gene lookup returns CDR1 SGHTA and CDR2 FQGNSA. V gave up 2 bases and J gave up 5 bases, with 3 bases separating them. The CDR3 consists of 12 residues. CDR3 sequence reads: CASSLWTGELFF. In nucleotides, the CDR3 is TGTGCCAGCAGCTTATGGACCGGGGAGCTGTTTTTT.

J is TRBJ2-2 and V is TRBV19; D remains unclear. V shed 3 bases and J shed 3 bases, with 5 bases lying between them. Germline CDR1 and CDR2: LNHDA and SQIVND (reference sequence). The CDR3 covers 13 residues. The CDR3 sequence: CASSIPDTGELFF. The CDR3 DNA is TGTGCCAGTAGTATCCCTGACACCGGGGAGCTGTTTTTT.

The rearrangement links TRBV20-1 to TRBJ1-2; D is perhaps TRBD1 (5 bases). V lost 3 bases and J lost 8, with 10 bases in between. The CDR3 contains 11 residues. Germline CDR1 reads DFQATT; CDR2 reads SNEGSKA (reference sequence). DNA for the CDR3: TGCAGTGCTAGTCCGAGGGACGGCTACACCTTC. Translating it yields CSASPRDGYTF.

The rearrangement joins TRBV3-1 (or the pseudogene TRBV3-2) to TRBJ1-5; possible D gene TRBD1, 5 bases. Trimming cost V 1 base and J 0 bases, with 19 bases left between them. The CDR3 runs to 19 residues. Germline lookup yields CDR1 LGHDT and CDR2 YNNKEL (reference sequence). Here the CDR3 reads CASSQVGNTGVSSNQPQHF. The CDR3 DNA sequence: TGTGCCAGCAGCCAAGTCGGGAACACGGGGGTATCTAGCAATCAGCCCCAGCATTTT.

A few counts support this clone. This chain links TRBV9 with TRBJ1-2, with D maybe TRBD1 (5 bases). Per the germline V gene, CDR1 is SGDLS and CDR2 is YYNGEE. The CDR3 is 16 residues long. Trimming removed 0 bases from V and 7 bases from J, with 19 bases in between. DNA of the CDR3: TGTGCCAGCAGCGTAGATTTGGGGGGAGATCTAGGTGGCTACACCTTC. As protein: CASSVDLGGDLGGYTF.

In its sample, this clone was seen once. This chain connects TRBV5-1 to TRBJ1-2, with TRBD1 as a possible D gene (6 bases). The CDR3 spans 14 residues. The ends were cut back, 5 bases at V and 4 bases at J, with 15 bases in the middle. Germline assignment: CDR1 SGHRS and CDR2 YFSETQ. CDR3 bases: TGCGCCAGCAGGCCTGGGGGGGACACCTATGGCTACACCTTC. Residues: CASRPGGDTYGYTF.

This clone came up once. This chain joins TRBV30 and TRBJ1-6; D is perhaps TRBD1 (6 bases). With 3 bases removed from V and 10 bases from J, the gap between germline ends came to 10 bases. CDR1 is GTSNPN, CDR2 SVGIG, per germline (reference sequence). This CDR3 contains 12 residues. The CDR3 nucleotides read TGTGCCTGGAGCCCCACAGGGTCACCCCTCCACTTT. This codes for CAWSPTGSPLHF.

The chain recombines TRBV29-1 with TRBJ2-3, with D perhaps TRBD2 (5 bases). Germline V gene data show CDR1 as SQVTM and CDR2 as ANQGSEA. The CDR3 has 13 amino acids. Deletions cut 6 bases from V and 4 bases from J, with 14 bases between. The CDR3 sequence is CSVTGFGADTQYF. CDR3 bases: TGCAGCGTGACGGGGTTCGGGGCAGATACGCAGTATTTT.